One sample yielded the 27 T cell receptor beta chains listed below, sequenced in a study of T cell responses to AZD1222 COVID-19 vaccine. Produced via immunoSEQ multiplex PCR; TCRdb's table is partial and in-frame only. Among about 90,000 clones, 88% were seen once, and the ten largest hold roughly 15%. The sequencing here drew on peripheral blood, taken on day 0 of AZD1222 vaccination. These receptors were obtained from an adult in good health.

V gene TRBV28 combines with J gene TRBJ2-7; D call uncertain. The CDR3 is 15 residues long. Trimming pared 7 bases from V and 1 base from J, leaving 17 bases between. Germline CDR1 is MDHEN and CDR2 is SYDVKM. CDR3 in amino acids: CASTPAFGGSYEQYF. In DNA, the CDR3 is TGTGCCAGCACCCCGGCTTTTGGCGGTTCCTACGAGCAGTACTTC.

Here the CDR3 DNA reads TGTGCCAGCAGCCCTGGACAGGGAGGATCGTCAGGCTACACCTTC. This sequence encodes CASSPGQGGSSGYTF. The chain employs TRBV3-1 (or the pseudogene TRBV3-2) and TRBJ1-2; 8 nucleotides align to TRBD1. The germline CDR1 and CDR2 sequences are LGHDT and YNNKEL (reference sequence). The CDR3 contains 15 residues. V shed 4 bases, J shed 8 bases, and the junction held 12 bases outside the gene matches.

The rearrangement uses TRBV6-5 and TRBJ2-5; D unclear. V lost 2 bases, J lost 6 bases, and 10 bases lay in between. The CDR3 is 13 residues long. Germline V gene lookup returns CDR1 MNHEY and CDR2 SVGAGI. CDR3 in DNA: TGTGCCAGCAGTTACGTAGGGATAAAGACCCAGTACTTC. Its translation is CASSYVGIKTQYF.

The genes are TRBV27 and TRBJ2-6; 8 bases agree with TRBD2. Germline-derived CDR1 and CDR2 are MNHEY and SMNVEV (reference sequence). V shed 6 bases, J shed 0 bases, and the junction held 7 bases outside the gene matches. There are 17 residues in the CDR3. In DNA form, the CDR3 reads TGTGCCAGCAGCCTTAGCGGGATCCTCTCTGGGGCCAACGTCCTGACTTTC. This codes for CASSLSGILSGANVLTF.

V usage is TRBV25-1 and J usage is TRBJ1-6; 7 nucleotides align to TRBD1. CDR3 length: 14 residues. Looked up from germline, CDR1 is MGHDK and CDR2 is SYGVNS. V was clipped by 7 bases and J by 6 bases; unmatched bases: 6. CDR3 in amino acids: CASNPGTVNSPLHF. The CDR3, as DNA: TGTGCCAGCAACCCCGGGACAGTTAATTCACCCCTCCACTTT.

This clone was counted only a few times. The gene calls are TRBV5-4 and TRBJ2-1; 8 bases are shared with TRBD1. The CDR3 extends over 13 amino acids. CDR1 and CDR2 from the germline V gene are SGHNT and YYREEE (reference sequence). The junction had 9 bases not matched to a gene; V was cut back by 7 bases and J by 9 bases. In nucleotides, the CDR3 is TGTGCCAGCGGACCGGACAGGGCTGGTGAGCAGTTCTTC. This gives the protein CASGPDRAGEQFF.

The chain employs TRBV5-1 and TRBJ2-5, with TRBD1 matching over 7 bases. This CDR3 contains 13 residues. Germline CDR1 SGHRS, CDR2 YFSETQ. The V and J ends lost 4 bases and 5 bases, in that order; junction bases with no gene match: 5. The CDR3 DNA sequence: TGCGCCAGCAGCGGCACAGGGGAGGAGACCCAGTACTTC. Protein product: CASSGTGEETQYF.

This chain connects TRBV18 to TRBJ1-4, with D hard to call. This CDR3 region has 17 residues. The germline V gene encodes CDR1 KGHSH and CDR2 LQKENI. V was clipped by 6 bases and J by 3 bases, with 20 bases between them. The CDR3 protein is CASSTSQRGGSNEKLFF. The CDR3, as DNA: TGTGCCAGCTCTACCTCCCAGCGGGGTGGATCTAATGAAAAACTGTTTTTT.

The chain joins TRBV19 to TRBJ1-6, with 7 bases aligning to TRBD1. The CDR3 loop spans 16 amino acids. The V segment lost 3 bases and the J segment 5 bases; nucleotides outside the gene matches: 7. The germline V gene encodes CDR1 LNHDA and CDR2 SQIVND (reference sequence). CDR3: CASSMVPGQNNSPLHF. The CDR3, as DNA: TGTGCCAGTAGTATGGTTCCGGGACAGAATAATTCACCCCTCCACTTT.

The rearrangement joins TRBV12-3 or TRBV12-4 to TRBJ2-5; 7 bases are shared with TRBD1. V lost 6 bases to trimming and J lost 5 bases; unmatched junction nucleotides: 6. The CDR3 length is 13 residues. CDR3 DNA sequence: TGTGCCAGCAGCCTCAGGGGGACGGAGACCCAGTACTTC. Translating it yields CASSLRGTETQYF.

The rearrangement links TRBV6-5 to TRBJ1-3, with D possibly matching TRBD1 (6 bases). Germline CDR1 is MNHEY and CDR2 is SVGAGI. The CDR3 sequence is 14 residues long. Trimming left V 5 bases short and J 0 bases short, with 8 bases between. Here the CDR3 reads CASSQGFSGNTIYF. As DNA, the CDR3 is TGTGCCAGCAGTCAGGGGTTCTCTGGAAACACCATATATTTT.

This clone was detected only once. The gene calls are TRBV5-1 and TRBJ2-5; 10 bases fit TRBD2. CDR3 length: 15 residues. V was pared by 5 bases and J by 5 bases, with 9 bases of the junction left unmatched. Per germline, CDR1 SGHRS and CDR2 YFSETQ. For the CDR3, the DNA is TGCGCCAGCAGACAATCTAGCGGGAGTTTCGAGACCCAGTACTTC. As protein: CASRQSSGSFETQYF. Full variable domain (remainder filled in from reference TRBV5-1 and TRBJ2-5): KAGVTQTPRYLIKTRGQQVTLSCSPISGHRSVSWYQQTPGQGLQFLFEYFSETQRNKGNFPGRFSGRQFSNSRSEMNVSTLELGDSALYLCASRQSSGSFETQYFGPGTRLLVL.

The V gene is TRBV6-5, the J gene TRBJ1-6; D is uncertain. The V and J ends lost 5 bases and 10 bases respectively, with 18 bases between them. The CDR3 totals 15 residues. CDR1 MNHEY and CDR2 SVGAGI come from the germline V gene. The CDR3 DNA reads as TGTGCCAGCAGTCCACTGCCTTATCGGGTATCACCCCTCCACTTT. It yields the protein CASSPLPYRVSPLHF.

This chain links TRBV7-9 with TRBJ2-5; D might be TRBD2 (5 bases). The CDR3 is 13 amino acids. Trimming cost V 5 bases and J 4 bases, with 11 bases left between them. In germline, CDR1 is SEHNR, CDR2 FQNEAQ (reference sequence). In DNA, the CDR3 is TGTGCCAGCAGCCCCGGGGTAGCAGAGACCCAGTACTTC. Its protein product is CASSPGVAETQYF.

As DNA, the CDR3 is TGCGCCAGCAGTCATAGTGACAGGGGGCCACATGGCTACACCTTC. It is translated as CASSHSDRGPHGYTF. The chain carries TRBV23-1 and TRBJ1-2; 10 nucleotides agree with TRBD1. TRBV23-1 is noted as an ORF with a role that remains uncertain. The CDR3 is 15 amino acids. Trimming cost V 3 bases and J 6 bases; bases outside gene matches: 7.

The genes are TRBV15 and TRBJ2-5; D is unresolved. V lost 1 base and J lost 3, with 9 bases in between. Germline loops: CDR1 LNHNV, CDR2 YYDKDF (reference sequence). This CDR3 is built from 14 residues. DNA of the CDR3: TGTGCCACCAGCAGAGTGGCGATAGAAGAGACCCAGTACTTC. Residues: CATSRVAIEETQYF.

Only a few counts were recorded for this clone. The chain recombines TRBV11-2 with TRBJ2-3; no clear D gene. The V end lost 3 bases, the J end lost 4 bases, and 5 bases lay between the germline ends. The CDR3 extends over 12 amino acids. CDR1 and CDR2 (germline): SGHAT, FQNNGV. CDR3 loop: CASSFLSDTQYF. The CDR3 nucleotides are TGTGCCAGCAGCTTTTTATCAGATACGCAGTATTTT. Supplemented by reference TRBV11-2 and TRBJ2-3, the full variable domain reads EAGVAQSPRYKIIEKRQSVAFWCNPISGHATLYWYQQILGQGPKLLIQFQNNGVVDDSQLPKDRFSAERLKGVDSTLKIQPAKLEDSAVYLCASSFLSDTQYFGPGTRLTVL.

The chain links TRBV7-6 to TRBJ1-3; no reliable D call. Germline CDR1 reads SGHVS; CDR2 reads FNYEAQ. The CDR3 covers 18 residues. The germline V and J ends were trimmed by 2 bases and 1 base, with 18 bases remaining between them. CDR3 in amino acids: CASSLSEGWGWSGNTIYF. For the CDR3, the DNA is TGTGCCAGCAGCTTATCGGAGGGTTGGGGTTGGTCTGGAAACACCATATATTTT.

The genes are TRBV11-3 and TRBJ2-3; D remains ambiguous. This CDR3 has 13 residues. V dropped 1 base and J dropped 4 bases, with 6 bases sitting between them. Germline V lookup: CDR1 SGHNT, CDR2 YENEEA. The CDR3 sequence is CASSLGKADTQYF. The CDR3 coding sequence is TGTGCCAGCAGCTTAGGGAAGGCAGATACGCAGTATTTT. The full variable domain, with the rest looked up from reference TRBV11-3 and TRBJ2-3, is EAGVVQSPRYKIIEKKQPVAFWCNPISGHNTLYWYLQNLGQGPELLIRYENEEAVDDSQLPKDRFSAERLKGVDSTLKIQPAELGDSAVYLCASSLGKADTQYFGPGTRLTVL.

Comments on this clone: Compared with germline, one end of the junction differs, possibly owing to a read error. The rearrangement joins TRBV27 to TRBJ2-3; 14 nucleotides agree with TRBD2. The CDR3 extends over 16 amino acids. Germline CDR1 MNHEY, CDR2 SMNVEV (reference sequence). This chain's CDR3 is CASSFGTSGSTDTQYF. In DNA, the CDR3 is TGTGCCAGCAGTTTCGGGACTAGCGGGAGCACGGATACGCAGTATTTT.

The chain is built from TRBV5-1 and TRBJ1-2; unclear D gene. Germline V gene data show CDR1 as SGHRS and CDR2 as YFSETQ. Trimming stripped 0 bases from V and 3 bases from J, with 12 bases between. The CDR3 length is 15 residues. The CDR3 sequence is CASSLDLDGYYGYTF. The CDR3 nucleotides are TGCGCCAGCAGCTTGGATCTGGACGGATACTATGGCTACACCTTC.

The rearrangement links TRBV6-5 to TRBJ2-4; D uncertain. Germline values: CDR1 MNHEY, CDR2 SVGAGI. The germline V and J ends were trimmed by 8 bases and 0 bases, with 8 bases remaining between them. The CDR3 runs to 13 residues. CDR3 protein: CASGVSAKNIQYF. DNA for the CDR3: TGTGCCAGCGGGGTCTCAGCCAAAAACATTCAGTACTTC.

The rearrangement links TRBV12-3 or TRBV12-4 to TRBJ1-1; D uncertain. The V end was cut by 6 bases, the J end by 3 bases, with 11 bases between. The CDR3 has 13 residues. CDR3 in DNA: TGTGCCAGCAGCCTCTCCCAAGACACTGAAGCTTTCTTT. This gives the protein CASSLSQDTEAFF.

This clone was picked up one time. The chain's CDR3 is CASSVAGLAGEVQYF. In DNA, the CDR3 is TGTGCCAGCAGCGTCGCGGGACTAGCGGGAGAGGTCCAGTACTTC. V usage is TRBV2 and J usage is TRBJ2-5; 14 nucleotides agree with TRBD2. Germline V gene sequence: CDR1 SNHLY, CDR2 FYNNEI. This CDR3 comprises 15 residues. With V trimmed by 6 bases and J by 10 bases, 10 bases remained unmatched.

The chain uses TRBV2 and TRBJ1-5; TRBD1 might be the D (6 bases). The CDR3 runs 14 residues. Germline CDR1 is SNHLY and CDR2 is FYNNEI. With 7 bases removed from V and 0 bases from J, the gap between germline ends came to 10 bases. CDR3 DNA sequence: TGTGCCAGCAACAGAGGGGGTAGCAATCAGCCCCAGCATTTT. Its translation: CASNRGGSNQPQHF.

A single count supports this clone. The V gene is TRBV20-1, the J gene TRBJ1-5; D gene ambiguous. The CDR3 sequence is 9 residues long. Trimming removed 7 bases at V and 7 bases at J, with 5 bases between. Germline CDR1 and CDR2: DFQATT and SNEGSKA (reference sequence). CDR3 amino acids: CSVGQPQHF. The DNA of the CDR3 is TGCAGTGTGGGGCAGCCCCAGCATTTT.

The gene calls are TRBV3-1 (or the pseudogene TRBV3-2) and TRBJ1-1; D gene uncertain. V was shortened by 2 bases and J by 4 bases, with 11 bases between the two germline ends. CDR1 and CDR2 (germline): LGHDT, YNNKEL (reference sequence). The CDR3 sequence is 14 residues long. The CDR3 sequence is CASSQITTATEAFF. For the CDR3, the DNA is TGTGCCAGCAGCCAAATTACAACGGCCACTGAAGCTTTCTTT.